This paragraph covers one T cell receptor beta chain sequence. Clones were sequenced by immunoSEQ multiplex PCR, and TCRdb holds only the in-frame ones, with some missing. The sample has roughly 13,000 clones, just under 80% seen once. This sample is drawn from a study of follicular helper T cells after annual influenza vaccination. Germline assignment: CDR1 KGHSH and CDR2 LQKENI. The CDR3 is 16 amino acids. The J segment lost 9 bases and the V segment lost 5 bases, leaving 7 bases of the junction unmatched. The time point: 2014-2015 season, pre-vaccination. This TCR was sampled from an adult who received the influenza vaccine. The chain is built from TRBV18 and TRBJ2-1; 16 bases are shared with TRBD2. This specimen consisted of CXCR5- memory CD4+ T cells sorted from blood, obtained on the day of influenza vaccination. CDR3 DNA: TGTGCCAGCTCAGCCGGGACTAGCGGGGGGGCTAGTGAGCAGTTCTTC. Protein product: CASSAGTSGGASEQFF.